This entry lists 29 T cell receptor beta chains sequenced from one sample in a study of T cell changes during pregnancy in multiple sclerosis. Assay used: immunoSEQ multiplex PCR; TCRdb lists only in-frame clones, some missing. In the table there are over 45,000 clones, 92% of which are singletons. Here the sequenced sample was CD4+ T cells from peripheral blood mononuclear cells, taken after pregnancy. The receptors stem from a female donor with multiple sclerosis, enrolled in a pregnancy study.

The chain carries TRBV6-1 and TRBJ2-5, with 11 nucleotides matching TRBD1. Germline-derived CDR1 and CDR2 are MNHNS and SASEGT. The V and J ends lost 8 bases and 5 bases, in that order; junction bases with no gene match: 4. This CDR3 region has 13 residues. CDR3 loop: CASARDRGETQYF. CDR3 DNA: TGTGCCAGCGCGAGGGACAGGGGGGAGACCCAGTACTTC.

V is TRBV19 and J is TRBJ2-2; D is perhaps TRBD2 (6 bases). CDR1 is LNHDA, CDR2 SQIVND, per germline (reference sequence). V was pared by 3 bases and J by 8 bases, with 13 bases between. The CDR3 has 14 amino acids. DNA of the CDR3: TGTGCCAGTAGTATGATCGGGAGCGAAGGGGAGCTGTTTTTT. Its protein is CASSMIGSEGELFF.

CDR3 region: CASSSEASGSAYNEQFF. CDR3 DNA sequence: TGTGCCAGCAGCTCCGAAGCTAGCGGGAGTGCTTACAATGAGCAGTTCTTC. This chain connects TRBV7-3 to TRBJ2-1, with 10 nucleotides matching TRBD2. The trim removed 4 bases at V and 4 bases at J, leaving 10 bases unmatched. The CDR3 consists of 17 residues. Germline lookup yields CDR1 SGHTA and CDR2 FQGTGA.

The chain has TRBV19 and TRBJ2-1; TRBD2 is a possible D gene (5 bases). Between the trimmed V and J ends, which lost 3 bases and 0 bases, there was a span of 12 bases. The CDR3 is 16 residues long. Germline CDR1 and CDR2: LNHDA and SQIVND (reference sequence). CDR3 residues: CASSMGSGTSYNEQFF. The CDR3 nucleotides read TGTGCCAGTAGTATGGGAAGCGGAACCTCCTACAATGAGCAGTTCTTC.

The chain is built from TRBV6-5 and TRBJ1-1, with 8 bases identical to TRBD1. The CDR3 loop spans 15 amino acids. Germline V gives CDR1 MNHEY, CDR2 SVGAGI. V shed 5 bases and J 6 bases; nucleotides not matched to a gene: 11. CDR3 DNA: TGTGCCAGCAGTCCCCCAGGACAGGGTTGGTCTGAAGCTTTCTTT. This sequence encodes CASSPPGQGWSEAFF.

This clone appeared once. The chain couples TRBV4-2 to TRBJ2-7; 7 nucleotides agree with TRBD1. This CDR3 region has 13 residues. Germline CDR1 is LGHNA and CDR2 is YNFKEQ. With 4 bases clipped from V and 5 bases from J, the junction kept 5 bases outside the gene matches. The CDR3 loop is CASSPIQGNEQYF. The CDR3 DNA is TGTGCCAGCAGCCCAATACAGGGGAACGAGCAGTACTTC.

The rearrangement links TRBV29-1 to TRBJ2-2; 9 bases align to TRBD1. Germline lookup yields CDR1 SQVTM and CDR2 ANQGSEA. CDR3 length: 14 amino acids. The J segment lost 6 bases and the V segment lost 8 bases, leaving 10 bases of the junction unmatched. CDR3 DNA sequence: TGCAGCATGTCATGGGACAGGGTCCCCGGGGAGCTGTTTTTT. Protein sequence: CSMSWDRVPGELFF.

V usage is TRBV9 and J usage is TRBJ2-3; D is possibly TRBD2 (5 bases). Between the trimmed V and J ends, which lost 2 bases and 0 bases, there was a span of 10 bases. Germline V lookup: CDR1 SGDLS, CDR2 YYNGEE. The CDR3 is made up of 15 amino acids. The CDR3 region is CASSVLGASTDTQYF. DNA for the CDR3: TGTGCCAGCAGCGTTCTGGGAGCTAGCACAGATACGCAGTATTTT.

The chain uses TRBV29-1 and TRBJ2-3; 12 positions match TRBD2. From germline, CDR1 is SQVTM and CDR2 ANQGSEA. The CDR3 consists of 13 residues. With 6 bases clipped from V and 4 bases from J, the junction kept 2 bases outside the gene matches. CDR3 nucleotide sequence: TGCAGCGTGCGACTAGCGGGAGCAGATACGCAGTATTTT. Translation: CSVRLAGADTQYF.

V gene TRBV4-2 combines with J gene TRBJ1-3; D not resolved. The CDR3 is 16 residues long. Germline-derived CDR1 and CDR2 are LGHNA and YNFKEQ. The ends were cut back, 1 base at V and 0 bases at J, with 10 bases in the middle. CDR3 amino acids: CASSQVTPGSGNTIYF. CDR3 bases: TGTGCCAGCAGCCAAGTGACTCCCGGCTCTGGAAACACCATATATTTT.

This chain's CDR3 is CASSLTLSGRETQYF. CDR3 DNA: TGTGCCAGCAGCTTAACCCTTAGCGGGAGAGAGACCCAGTACTTC. The J gene is TRBJ2-5, the V gene TRBV13, with 9 bases that match TRBD2. This CDR3 comprises 15 residues. Germline assignment: CDR1 PRHDT and CDR2 FYEKMQ (reference sequence). V was pared by 2 bases and J by 4 bases, with 5 bases of the junction left unmatched.

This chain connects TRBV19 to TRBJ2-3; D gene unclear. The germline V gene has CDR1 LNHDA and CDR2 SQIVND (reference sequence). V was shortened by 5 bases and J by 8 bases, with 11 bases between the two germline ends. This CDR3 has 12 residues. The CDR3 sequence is CASSLMAGTQYF. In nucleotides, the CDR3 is TGTGCCAGTAGTCTTATGGCAGGTACGCAGTATTTT.

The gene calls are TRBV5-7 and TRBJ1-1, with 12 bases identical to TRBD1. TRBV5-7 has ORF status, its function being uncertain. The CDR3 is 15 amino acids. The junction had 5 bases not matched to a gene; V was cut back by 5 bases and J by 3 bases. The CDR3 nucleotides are TGTGCCAGCAGGTGGGACAGGGGGCTGGACACTGAAGCTTTCTTT. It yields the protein CASRWDRGLDTEAFF.

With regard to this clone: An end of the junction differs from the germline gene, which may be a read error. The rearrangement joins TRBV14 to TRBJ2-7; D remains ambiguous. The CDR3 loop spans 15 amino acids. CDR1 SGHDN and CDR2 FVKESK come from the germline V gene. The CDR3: CASSQARLTSSEQYF. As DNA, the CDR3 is TGTGCCAGCAGCCAAGCCCGACTTACCTCCTCCGAGCAGTACTTC.

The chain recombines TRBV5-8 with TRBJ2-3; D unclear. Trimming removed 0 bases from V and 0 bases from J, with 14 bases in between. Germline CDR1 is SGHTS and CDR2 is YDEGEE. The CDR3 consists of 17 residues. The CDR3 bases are TGTGCCAGCAGCTTGGTTCGAGACTTTTCTAGCACAGATACGCAGTATTTT. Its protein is CASSLVRDFSSTDTQYF.

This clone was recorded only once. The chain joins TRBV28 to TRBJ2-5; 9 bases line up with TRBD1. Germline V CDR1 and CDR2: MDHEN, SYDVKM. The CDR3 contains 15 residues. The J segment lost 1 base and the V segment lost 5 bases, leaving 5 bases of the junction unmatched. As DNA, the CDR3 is TGTGCCAGCAGTCCTGGACAGGGGATCCAAGAGACCCAGTACTTC. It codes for CASSPGQGIQETQYF.

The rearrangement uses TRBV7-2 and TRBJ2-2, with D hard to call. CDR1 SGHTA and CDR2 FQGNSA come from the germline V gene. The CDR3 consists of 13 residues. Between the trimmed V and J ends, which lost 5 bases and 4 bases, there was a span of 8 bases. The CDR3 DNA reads TGTGCCAGCAGCCTCCTCGTCACCGGGGAGCTGTTTTTT. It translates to CASSLLVTGELFF.

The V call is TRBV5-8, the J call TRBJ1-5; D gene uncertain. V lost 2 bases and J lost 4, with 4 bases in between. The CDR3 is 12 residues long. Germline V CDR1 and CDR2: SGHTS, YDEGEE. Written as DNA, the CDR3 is TGTGCCAGCAGCTTTCAAAATCAGCCCCAGCATTTT. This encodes CASSFQNQPQHF.

In DNA, the CDR3 is TGCGCCAGCAGCTTGGTAAATAGCGGGGCCTACGAGCAGTACTTC. Translating gives CASSLVNSGAYEQYF. V gene TRBV5-1 combines with J gene TRBJ2-7; 8 nucleotides match TRBD2. The V gene's germline CDR1 is SGHRS and CDR2 YFSETQ. The CDR3 is 15 amino acids. The ends lost 0 bases at V and 2 bases at J; junction bases unmatched: 4.

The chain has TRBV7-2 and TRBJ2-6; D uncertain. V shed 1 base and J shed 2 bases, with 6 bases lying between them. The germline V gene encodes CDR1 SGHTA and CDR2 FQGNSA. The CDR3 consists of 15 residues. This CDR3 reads CASSLGAAGANVLTF. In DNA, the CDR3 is TGTGCCAGCAGCTTAGGGGCAGCTGGGGCCAACGTCCTGACTTTC.

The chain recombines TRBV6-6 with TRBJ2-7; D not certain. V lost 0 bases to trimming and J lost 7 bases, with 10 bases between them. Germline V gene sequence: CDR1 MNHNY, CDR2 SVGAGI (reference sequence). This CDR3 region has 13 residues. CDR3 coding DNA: TGTGCCAGCAGTTACTCGACATCTAAGGAGCAGTACTTC. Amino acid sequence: CASSYSTSKEQYF.

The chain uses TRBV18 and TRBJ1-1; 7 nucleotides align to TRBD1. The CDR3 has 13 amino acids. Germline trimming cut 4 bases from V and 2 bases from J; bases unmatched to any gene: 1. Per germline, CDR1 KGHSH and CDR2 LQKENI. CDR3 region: CASSRDSNTEAFF. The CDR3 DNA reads TGTGCCAGCTCACGGGACAGTAACACTGAAGCTTTCTTT.

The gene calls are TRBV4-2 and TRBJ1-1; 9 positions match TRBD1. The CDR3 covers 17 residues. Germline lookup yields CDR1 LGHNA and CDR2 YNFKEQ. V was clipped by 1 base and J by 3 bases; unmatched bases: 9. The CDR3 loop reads CASSQGPTGGAYTEAFF. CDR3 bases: TGTGCCAGCAGCCAAGGGCCTACAGGGGGCGCTTACACTGAAGCTTTCTTT.

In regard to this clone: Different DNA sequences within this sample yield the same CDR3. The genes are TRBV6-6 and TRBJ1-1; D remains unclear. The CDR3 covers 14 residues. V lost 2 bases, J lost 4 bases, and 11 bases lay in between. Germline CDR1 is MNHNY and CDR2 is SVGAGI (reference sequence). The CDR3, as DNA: TGTGCCAGCAGTTACACAGTGTCTGGCACTGAAGCTTTCTTT. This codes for CASSYTVSGTEAFF.

DNA of the CDR3: TGTGCCAGCAGCGTAGCAGGGACCGGGGAGCTGTTTTTT. Translating it yields CASSVAGTGELFF. The rearrangement links TRBV9 to TRBJ2-2; D is possibly TRBD1 (5 bases). Trimming pared 0 bases from V and 5 bases from J, leaving 5 bases between. Germline CDR1 SGDLS, CDR2 YYNGEE. The CDR3 length is 13 residues.

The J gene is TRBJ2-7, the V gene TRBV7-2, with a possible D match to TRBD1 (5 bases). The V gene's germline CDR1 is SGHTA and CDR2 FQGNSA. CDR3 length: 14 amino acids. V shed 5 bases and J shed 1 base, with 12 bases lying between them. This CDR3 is CASSPDSLSYEQYF. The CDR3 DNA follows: TGTGCCAGCAGCCCAGACAGCTTATCCTACGAGCAGTACTTC.

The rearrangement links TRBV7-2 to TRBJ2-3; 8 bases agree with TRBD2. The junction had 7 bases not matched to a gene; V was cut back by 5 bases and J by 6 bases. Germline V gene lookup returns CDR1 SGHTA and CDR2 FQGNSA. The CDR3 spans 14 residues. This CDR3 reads CASSPGASGDTQYF. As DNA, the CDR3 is TGTGCCAGCAGCCCCGGGGCTAGCGGGGATACGCAGTATTTT.

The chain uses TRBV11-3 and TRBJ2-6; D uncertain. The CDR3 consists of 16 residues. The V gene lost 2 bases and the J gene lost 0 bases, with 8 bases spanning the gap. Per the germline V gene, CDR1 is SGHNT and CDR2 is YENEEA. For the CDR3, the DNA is TGTGCCAGCAGCTTAATCACACGCTCTGGGGCCAACGTCCTGACTTTC. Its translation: CASSLITRSGANVLTF.

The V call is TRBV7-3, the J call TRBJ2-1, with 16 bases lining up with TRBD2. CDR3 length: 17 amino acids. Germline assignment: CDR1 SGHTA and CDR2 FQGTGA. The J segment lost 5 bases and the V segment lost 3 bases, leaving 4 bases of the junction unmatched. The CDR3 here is CASSFGTSGRGHNEQFF. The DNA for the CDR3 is TGTGCCAGCAGCTTTGGGACTAGCGGGAGGGGTCACAATGAGCAGTTCTTC.